One and the same sample provided the 32 T cell receptor beta chains below, sequenced in a study of shared clonotypes between healthy human individuals. Naive CD8 cells, CD45RO-negative and positively selected for CCR7, excluded terminally differentiated effector memory CD45RA+ cells. Measured with immunoSEQ multiplex PCR; TCRdb has only the in-frame clones, and not every one. The sample consists of roughly 2.1 million clones, approximately 94% of them appearing once. The sequencing input was naive CD8+ T cells from PBMCs. The receptor set was obtained from a man aged 18 to 29 in good health. Some clones in this sample may be carry-over from other donors' samples.

This chain uses TRBV7-8 with TRBJ1-1; D gene uncertain. Trimming removed 3 bases from V and 2 bases from J, with 13 bases in between. The germline gives CDR1 SGHVS, CDR2 FQNEAQ. The CDR3 runs 15 residues. The CDR3 DNA is TGTGCCAGCAGCTTTTTCGGGAGTTCCAACACTGAAGCTTTCTTT. Translating it yields CASSFFGSSNTEAFF. Filled out from reference TRBV7-8 and TRBJ1-1, the complete variable domain reads GAGVSQSPRYKVAKRGQDVALRCDPISGHVSLFWYQQALGQGPEFLTYFQNEAQLDKSGLPSDRFFAERPEGSVSTLKIQRTQQEDSAVYLCASSFFGSSNTEAFFGQGTRLTVV.

The chain has TRBV19 and TRBJ2-7; D is uncertain. This CDR3 contains 15 residues. The V gene lost 0 bases and the J gene lost 2 bases, with 11 bases spanning the gap. Germline loops: CDR1 LNHDA, CDR2 SQIVND (reference sequence). CDR3 DNA: TGTGCCAGTAGTATAGATGTTGCCGTTACCTACGAGCAGTACTTC. It codes for CASSIDVAVTYEQYF.

The chain couples TRBV6-5 to TRBJ2-7, with D maybe TRBD1 (5 bases). The CDR3 runs 13 residues. The V gene lost 6 bases and the J gene lost 2 bases, with 11 bases spanning the gap. Germline V lookup: CDR1 MNHEY, CDR2 SVGAGI. The CDR3 loop reads CASSADKTYEQYF. In DNA, the CDR3 is TGTGCCAGCAGCGCGGACAAGACCTACGAGCAGTACTTC.

The genes are TRBV29-1 and TRBJ1-2; 8 nucleotides align to TRBD1. Germline V gene lookup returns CDR1 SQVTM and CDR2 ANQGSEA. The CDR3 spans 15 residues. V was pared by 6 bases and J by 7 bases, with 16 bases of the junction left unmatched. CDR3 bases: TGCAGCGTGGGCTCCCCCTCACAGGGGGTGAGTGGCTACACCTTC. Translation gives CSVGSPSQGVSGYTF. Looking up the rest from reference TRBV29-1 and TRBJ1-2 gives the full variable domain: SAVISQKPSRDICQRGTSLTIQCQVDSQVTMMFWYRQQPGQSLTLIATANQGSEATYESGFVIDKFPISRPNLTFSTLTVSNMSPEDSSIYLCSVGSPSQGVSGYTFGSGTRLTVV.

Of note for this clone: Other DNA sequences in the sample encode the same CDR3. The chain carries TRBV9 and TRBJ1-1; TRBD1 matches 9 bases. Germline V gene lookup returns CDR1 SGDLS and CDR2 YYNGEE. V was pared by 3 bases and J by 1 base, with 1 base of the junction left unmatched. This CDR3 is built from 14 residues. The chain's CDR3 is CASSADRGNTEAFF. DNA for the CDR3: TGTGCCAGCAGCGCGGACAGGGGGAACACTGAAGCTTTCTTT.

Worth noting for this clone: This same CDR3 is encoded by further DNA sequences in the sample. The V call is TRBV5-6, the J call TRBJ2-1; 12 bases line up with TRBD2. The CDR3 totals 16 residues. Trimming at V came to 0 bases and at J to 2 bases, leaving 0 bases not matched to a gene. CDR1 SGHDT and CDR2 YYEEEE come from the germline V gene. CDR3 region: CASSLGLAGAYNEQFF. In DNA form, the CDR3 reads TGTGCCAGCAGCTTGGGACTAGCGGGAGCCTACAATGAGCAGTTCTTC.

This rearrangement joins TRBV5-4 to TRBJ2-7, with 7 bases matching TRBD2. The trim removed 4 bases at V and 5 bases at J, leaving 6 bases unmatched. The CDR3 contains 13 residues. Looked up from germline, CDR1 is SGHNT and CDR2 is YYREEE (reference sequence). The CDR3 coding sequence is TGTGCCAGCAGCCTGCGGCTAGCGGACGAGCAGTACTTC. Its protein product is CASSLRLADEQYF. The variable domain in full, completed from reference TRBV5-4 and TRBJ2-7, reads ETGVTQSPTHLIKTRGQQVTLRCSSQSGHNTVSWYQQALGQGPQFIFQYYREEENGRGNFPPRFSGLQFPNYSSELNVNALELDDSALYLCASSLRLADEQYFGPGTRLTVT.

Written as DNA, the CDR3 is TGTGCCAGCAGCCACAGGGGGGTCTCTGGGGCCAACGTCCTGACTTTC. Translated, it gives CASSHRGVSGANVLTF. The rearrangement uses TRBV6-6 and TRBJ2-6; 8 bases are a match to TRBD1. V gave up 6 bases and J gave up 0 bases; unmatched junction bases: 4. This CDR3 contains 16 residues. Germline lookup yields CDR1 MNHNY and CDR2 SVGAGI (reference sequence).

This clone was counted a single time. V usage is TRBV13 and J usage is TRBJ1-2; D is unresolved. CDR3 length: 12 residues. Per germline, CDR1 PRHDT and CDR2 FYEKMQ (reference sequence). V lost 1 base to trimming and J lost 7 bases, with 7 bases between them. The DNA for the CDR3 is TGTGCCAGCAGCTTAGTGGAGGGTGGCTACACCTTC. It translates to CASSLVEGGYTF.

The rearrangement uses TRBV27 and TRBJ2-3, with TRBD2 as a possible D gene (6 bases). The germline V and J ends were trimmed by 7 bases and 7 bases, with 21 bases remaining between them. Germline lookup yields CDR1 MNHEY and CDR2 SMNVEV (reference sequence). This CDR3 spans 15 amino acids. In nucleotides, the CDR3 is TGTGCCAGCAACACCTTGGAGGGCCTTGCGAATACGCAGTATTTT. This sequence encodes CASNTLEGLANTQYF.

The genes are TRBV7-9 and TRBJ2-1, with 7 positions matching TRBD2. The CDR3 extends over 18 amino acids. J gave up 7 bases and V 5 bases, and 20 bases lay outside the gene matches. Per germline, CDR1 SEHNR and CDR2 FQNEAQ (reference sequence). CDR3 amino acids: CASSDTQPSKVGGNEQFF. CDR3 DNA sequence: TGTGCCAGCAGCGACACCCAGCCAAGTAAGGTGGGAGGGAATGAGCAGTTCTTC.

CDR3 sequence (DNA): TGCGCCAGCAGCCCCTTTGGGAATCAGCCCCAGCATTTT. Its protein is CASSPFGNQPQHF. This rearrangement joins TRBV5-1 to TRBJ1-5; D gene ambiguous. This CDR3 region has 13 residues. Germline loops: CDR1 SGHRS, CDR2 YFSETQ. Between the trimmed V and J ends, which lost 4 bases and 4 bases, there was a span of 9 bases.

The rearrangement links TRBV28 to TRBJ2-1, with TRBD1 matching 8 bases. The V gene's germline CDR1 is MDHEN and CDR2 SYDVKM. CDR3 length: 17 residues. V was clipped by 5 bases and J by 0 bases; unmatched bases: 9. Here the CDR3 DNA reads TGTGCCAGCAGTGAGCCGGGACAGGCCCTCTCCTACAATGAGCAGTTCTTC. It yields the protein CASSEPGQALSYNEQFF.

The chain is built from TRBV4-1 and TRBJ1-1; D is undetermined. CDR1 is MGHRA and CDR2 is YSYEKL in the germline V gene. CDR3 length: 16 amino acids. The V and J ends lost 4 bases and 0 bases respectively, with 15 bases between them. CDR3 loop: CASSPILRDLNTEAFF. CDR3 nucleotides: TGCGCCAGCAGCCCTATTCTACGAGACCTGAACACTGAAGCTTTCTTT.

The chain joins TRBV5-1 to TRBJ2-1; D not resolved. Trimming took 1 base from V and 7 from J, leaving 9 bases between them. Germline loops: CDR1 SGHRS, CDR2 YFSETQ. The CDR3 sequence is 13 residues long. The CDR3 sequence: CASSLKQRNEQFF. CDR3 nucleotides: TGCGCCAGCAGCTTGAAACAGAGGAATGAGCAGTTCTTC. The whole variable domain, remainder taken from reference TRBV5-1 and TRBJ2-1, is KAGVTQTPRYLIKTRGQQVTLSCSPISGHRSVSWYQQTPGQGLQFLFEYFSETQRNKGNFPGRFSGRQFSNSRSEMNVSTLELGDSALYLCASSLKQRNEQFFGPGTRLTVL.

The chain employs TRBV29-1 and TRBJ2-3; 14 bases are shared with TRBD2. The CDR3 extends over 15 amino acids. V shed 5 bases, J shed 4 bases, and the junction held 5 bases outside the gene matches. CDR1 and CDR2 from the germline V gene are SQVTM and ANQGSEA. CDR3 sequence reads: CSVRRTSGRSDTQYF. The CDR3 DNA is TGCAGCGTTCGCCGGACTAGCGGGAGGTCAGATACGCAGTATTTT.

A note on this clone: The same CDR3 is also encoded by other DNA sequences in this sample. The rearrangement uses TRBV29-1 and TRBJ2-1; D gene ambiguous. V lost 5 bases to trimming and J lost 7 bases, with 6 bases between them. The V gene's germline CDR1 is SQVTM and CDR2 ANQGSEA. The CDR3 contains 10 residues. The CDR3 reads CSVQGNEQFF. CDR3 nucleotide sequence: TGCAGCGTTCAAGGAAATGAGCAGTTCTTC.

The chain has TRBV27 and TRBJ2-1; the match to TRBD2 covers 8 bases. Trimming at V came to 6 bases and at J to 9 bases, leaving 10 bases not matched to a gene. The CDR3 loop spans 14 amino acids. CDR1 is MNHEY, CDR2 SMNVEV, per germline (reference sequence). This CDR3 reads CASSLGLADPEQFF. CDR3 sequence (DNA): TGTGCCAGCAGCCTTGGACTAGCCGACCCTGAGCAGTTCTTC.

The chain joins TRBV14 to TRBJ1-2; D gene uncertain. This CDR3 comprises 17 residues. Trimming pared 3 bases from V and 3 bases from J, leaving 20 bases between. The germline V gene has CDR1 SGHDN and CDR2 FVKESK. The CDR3 nucleotides are TGTGCCAGCAGCCACCCGGCGGGAGGGTTTCGCGACTATGGCTACACCTTC. This sequence encodes CASSHPAGGFRDYGYTF.

This clone was observed once. Other nucleotide sequences in the sample specify the same CDR3. This chain connects TRBV6-1 to TRBJ2-7; D ambiguous. Per germline, CDR1 MNHNS and CDR2 SASEGT. Trimming left V 1 base short and J 2 bases short, with 6 bases between. This CDR3 has 13 amino acids. The CDR3 region is CASSEGLTYEQYF. The CDR3 DNA reads as TGTGCCAGCAGTGAAGGGTTGACCTACGAGCAGTACTTC.

This chain links TRBV9 with TRBJ1-1, with D possibly matching TRBD1 (5 bases). The length of the CDR3 is 15 residues. The germline V gene has CDR1 SGDLS and CDR2 YYNGEE. V was pared by 7 bases and J by 4 bases, with 20 bases between. The CDR3 region is CASAPQGGGATEAFF. The CDR3 region has the DNA TGTGCCAGCGCCCCCCAAGGCGGAGGGGCCACTGAAGCTTTCTTT.

This chain links TRBV30 with TRBJ2-3, with D perhaps assigned TRBD1 or TRBD2 (5 bases each). V was cut by 2 bases and J by 2 bases, with 23 bases left in between. Germline CDR1 GTSNPN, CDR2 SVGIG (reference sequence). The CDR3 consists of 18 residues. The CDR3 protein is CAWSRYPPGPDDTDTQYF. CDR3 coding DNA: TGTGCCTGGAGTCGATACCCCCCGGGGCCAGACGACACAGATACGCAGTATTTT.

V gene TRBV7-9 combines with J gene TRBJ2-7, with 9 bases identical to TRBD2. Germline CDR1 SEHNR, CDR2 FQNEAQ (reference sequence). After removal of 4 bases from V and 3 bases from J, the junction contained 13 bases not matched to a gene. There are 17 residues in the CDR3. The CDR3: CASSSEDPSGIIYEQYF. The CDR3 DNA follows: TGTGCCAGCAGCTCCGAAGACCCTAGCGGGATCATCTACGAGCAGTACTTC. The variable domain in full, completed from reference TRBV7-9 and TRBJ2-7, reads DTGVSQNPRHKITKRGQNVTFRCDPISEHNRLYWYRQTLGQGPEFLTYFQNEAQLEKSRLLSDRFSAERPKGSFSTLEIQRTEQGDSAMYLCASSSEDPSGIIYEQYFGPGTRLTVT.

The CDR3 sequence: CASSAAGYFYEQYF. The CDR3 DNA reads as TGTGCCAGCAGTGCCGCAGGGTATTTCTACGAGCAGTACTTC. The rearrangement links TRBV2 to TRBJ2-7; D may be TRBD1 (5 bases). Between the trimmed V and J ends, which lost 4 bases and 3 bases, there was a span of 13 bases. This CDR3 has 14 residues. Germline-derived CDR1 and CDR2 are SNHLY and FYNNEI.

The gene calls are TRBV7-2 and TRBJ2-1; D remains ambiguous. Germline V CDR1 and CDR2: SGHTA, FQGNSA. The CDR3 spans 14 residues. V gave up 2 bases and J gave up 4 bases, with 9 bases separating them. The CDR3 bases are TGTGCCAGCAGCTTACAGGCTTTATACAATGAGCAGTTCTTC. Residues: CASSLQALYNEQFF.

The chain combines TRBV11-2 with TRBJ1-1; no definite D call. CDR1 and CDR2 from the germline V gene are SGHAT and FQNNGV. V was pared by 5 bases and J by 0 bases, with 10 bases between. This CDR3 has 14 residues. This CDR3 reads CASSAVQLNTEAFF. Written as DNA, the CDR3 is TGTGCCAGCAGCGCAGTCCAGCTGAACACTGAAGCTTTCTTT.

Only one count was recorded for this clone. The chain recombines TRBV7-2 with TRBJ2-7; 9 positions match TRBD2. With 5 bases clipped from V and 3 bases from J, the junction kept 2 bases outside the gene matches. CDR1 is SGHTA, CDR2 FQGNSA, per germline. The CDR3 covers 13 residues. CDR3 sequence: CASSQTSGYEQYF. For the CDR3, the DNA is TGTGCCAGCAGCCAGACTAGCGGCTACGAGCAGTACTTC. Using reference TRBV7-2 and TRBJ2-7 for the parts outside the CDR3, the full variable domain is GAGVSQSPSNKVTEKGKDVELRCDPISGHTALYWYRQSLGQGLEFLIYFQGNSAPDKSGLPSDRFSAERTGGSVSTLTIQRTQQEDSAVYLCASSQTSGYEQYFGPGTRLTVT.

The chain has TRBV27 and TRBJ2-7; possible D gene TRBD1, 5 bases. Germline V gives CDR1 MNHEY, CDR2 SMNVEV (reference sequence). This CDR3 spans 18 amino acids. V was trimmed by 5 bases and J by 2 bases, leaving 25 bases between them. CDR3 in amino acids: CASSALTWEGAGTYEQYF. DNA for the CDR3: TGTGCCAGCAGTGCTTTAACGTGGGAAGGGGCAGGTACCTACGAGCAGTACTTC.

This chain joins TRBV9 and TRBJ2-7; a possible D gene is TRBD1 (5 bases). Germline CDR1 and CDR2: SGDLS and YYNGEE. This CDR3 region has 17 residues. V was shortened by 1 base and J by 7 bases, with 24 bases between the two germline ends. The CDR3 sequence: CASSVHFRSGLEREQYF. The CDR3 nucleotides are TGTGCCAGCAGCGTACATTTTCGGTCAGGGCTAGAAAGGGAGCAGTACTTC.

The CDR3 nucleotides are TGTGCCAGCAGTTCGGGGACCCTCAATGAGCAGTTCTTC. This sequence encodes CASSSGTLNEQFF. V is TRBV25-1 and J is TRBJ2-1, with D perhaps assigned TRBD1 or TRBD2 (5 bases each). In germline, CDR1 is MGHDK, CDR2 SYGVNS. The CDR3 has 13 residues. Trimming took 5 bases from V and 6 from J, leaving 11 bases between them.

This sequence joins TRBV27 and TRBJ1-1; 8 positions match TRBD1. The CDR3 totals 15 residues. The V and J ends lost 6 bases and 1 base, in that order; junction bases with no gene match: 7. Germline values: CDR1 MNHEY, CDR2 SMNVEV (reference sequence). The CDR3 loop reads CASSNRDRKNTEAFF. The CDR3 DNA reads TGTGCCAGCAGCAACCGGGACAGGAAGAACACTGAAGCTTTCTTT.

The chain employs TRBV29-1 and TRBJ2-1, with D possibly being TRBD2 (6 bases). Germline loops: CDR1 SQVTM, CDR2 ANQGSEA. V gave up 4 bases and J gave up 5 bases, with 12 bases separating them. The CDR3 runs 13 residues. Written as DNA, the CDR3 is TGCAGCGTTGTAACAGGAGGGGACAATGAGCAGTTCTTC. It codes for CSVVTGGDNEQFF.